Described below is a single TCR beta chain sequence and its context. What it recognizes is unknown. This entry belongs to a study of T cells in narcolepsy. Study as a whole: Healthy controls were enrolled alongside patients with narcolepsy type 1 or type 2.

Here immunoSEQ multiplex PCR was the method, and the copy in TCRdb shows in-frame clones only, minus some. The sample has 25,000 to 35,000 clones; roughly 86% are singletons. Whole-study findings and limits: Same-patient CSF and blood CD4+ T cell clonotypes included HCRT-specific and TRIB2-specific autoreactive ones. Some memory CD4+ repertoires had no autoreactive clone sequences.

Looked up from germline, CDR1 is LNHDA and CDR2 is SQIVND (reference sequence). V was cut by 8 bases and J by 9 bases, with 13 bases left in between. The CDR3 runs 12 residues. Sequencing used memory (CD45RA-) CD4+ T cells from blood. The sequence derives from a human donor in good health. The rearrangement joins TRBV19 to TRBJ1-4; D is undetermined. Here the CDR3 reads CASSVREKKLFF. In nucleotides, the CDR3 is TGTGCCAGTTCTGTCCGGGAGAAAAAACTGTTTTTT.